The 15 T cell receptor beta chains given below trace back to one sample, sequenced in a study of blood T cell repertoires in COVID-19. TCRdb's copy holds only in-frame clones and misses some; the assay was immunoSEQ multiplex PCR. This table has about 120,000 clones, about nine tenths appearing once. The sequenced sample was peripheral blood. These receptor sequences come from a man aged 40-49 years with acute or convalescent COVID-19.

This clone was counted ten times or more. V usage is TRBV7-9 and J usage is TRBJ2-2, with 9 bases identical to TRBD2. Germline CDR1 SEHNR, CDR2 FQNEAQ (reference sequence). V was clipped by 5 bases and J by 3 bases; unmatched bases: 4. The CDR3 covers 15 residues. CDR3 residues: CASSRSGGYTGELFF. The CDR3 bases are TGTGCCAGCAGCAGAAGCGGGGGGTACACCGGGGAGCTGTTTTTT.

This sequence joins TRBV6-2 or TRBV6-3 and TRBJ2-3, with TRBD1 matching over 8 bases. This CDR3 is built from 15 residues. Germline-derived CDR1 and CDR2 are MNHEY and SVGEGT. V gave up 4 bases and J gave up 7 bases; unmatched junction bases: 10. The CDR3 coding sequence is TGTGCCAGCAGTTCCCAAAAGGACAGGGAAAATACGCAGTATTTT. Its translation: CASSSQKDRENTQYF.

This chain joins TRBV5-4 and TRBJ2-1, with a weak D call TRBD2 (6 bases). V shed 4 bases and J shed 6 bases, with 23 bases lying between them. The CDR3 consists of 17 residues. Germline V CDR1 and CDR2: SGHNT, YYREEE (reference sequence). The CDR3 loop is CASSRSGGSKVTNEQFF. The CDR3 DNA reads TGTGCCAGCAGCCGATCTGGAGGGAGTAAGGTCACCAATGAGCAGTTCTTC. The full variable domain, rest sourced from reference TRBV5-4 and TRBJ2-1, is ETGVTQSPTHLIKTRGQQVTLRCSSQSGHNTVSWYQQALGQGPQFIFQYYREEENGRGNFPPRFSGLQFPNYSSELNVNALELDDSALYLCASSRSGGSKVTNEQFFGPGTRLTVL.

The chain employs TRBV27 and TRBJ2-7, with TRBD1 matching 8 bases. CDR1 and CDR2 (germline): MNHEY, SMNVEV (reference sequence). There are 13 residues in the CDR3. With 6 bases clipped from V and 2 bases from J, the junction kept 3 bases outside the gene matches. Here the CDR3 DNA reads TGTGCCAGCAGGGGACAGGCGACCTACGAGCAGTACTTC. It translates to CASRGQATYEQYF.

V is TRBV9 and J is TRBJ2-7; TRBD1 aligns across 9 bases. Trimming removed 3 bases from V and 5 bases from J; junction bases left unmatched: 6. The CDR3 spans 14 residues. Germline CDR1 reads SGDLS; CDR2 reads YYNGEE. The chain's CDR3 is CASSASDRGHEQYF. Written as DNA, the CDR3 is TGTGCCAGCAGCGCCTCGGACAGGGGCCACGAGCAGTACTTC.

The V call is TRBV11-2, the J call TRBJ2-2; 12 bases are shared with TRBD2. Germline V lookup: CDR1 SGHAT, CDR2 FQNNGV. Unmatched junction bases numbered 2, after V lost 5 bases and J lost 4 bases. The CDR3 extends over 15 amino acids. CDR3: CASSRLAGVTGELFF. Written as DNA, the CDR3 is TGTGCCAGCAGCCGACTAGCGGGAGTCACCGGGGAGCTGTTTTTT.

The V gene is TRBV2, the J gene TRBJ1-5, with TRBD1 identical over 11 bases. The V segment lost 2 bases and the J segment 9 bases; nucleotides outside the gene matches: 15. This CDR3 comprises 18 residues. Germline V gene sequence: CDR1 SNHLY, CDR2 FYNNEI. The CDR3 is CASSEWGPGQGGFRPQHF. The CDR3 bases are TGTGCCAGCAGTGAATGGGGGCCGGGACAGGGGGGCTTCAGGCCCCAGCATTTT. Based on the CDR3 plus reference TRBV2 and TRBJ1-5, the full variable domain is EPEVTQTPSHQVTQMGQEVILRCVPISNHLYFYWYRQILGQKVEFLVSFYNNEISEKSEIFDDQFSVERPDGSNFTLKIRSTKLEDSAMYFCASSEWGPGQGGFRPQHFGDGTRLSIL.

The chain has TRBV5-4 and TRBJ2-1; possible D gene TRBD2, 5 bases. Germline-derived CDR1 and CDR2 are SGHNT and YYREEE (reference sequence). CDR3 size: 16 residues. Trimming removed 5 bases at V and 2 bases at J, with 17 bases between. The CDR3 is CASSSGSKAAYNEQFF. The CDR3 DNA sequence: TGTGCCAGCAGTTCGGGATCCAAGGCGGCCTACAATGAGCAGTTCTTC.

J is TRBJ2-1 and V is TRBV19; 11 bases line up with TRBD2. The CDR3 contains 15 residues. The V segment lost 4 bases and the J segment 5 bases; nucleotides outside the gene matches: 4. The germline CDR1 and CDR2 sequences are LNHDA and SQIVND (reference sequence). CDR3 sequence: CASSTGTSGNNEQFF. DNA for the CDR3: TGTGCCAGTAGTACCGGGACTAGCGGAAACAATGAGCAGTTCTTC.

CDR3 amino acids: CAWNSGENTEAFF. The CDR3 region has the DNA TGTGCCTGGAATTCAGGGGAAAACACTGAAGCTTTCTTT. This rearrangement joins TRBV30 to TRBJ1-1; D is perhaps TRBD1 (6 bases). V was cut by 4 bases and J by 2 bases, with 11 bases left in between. The germline V gene has CDR1 GTSNPN and CDR2 SVGIG (reference sequence). The CDR3 length is 13 residues.

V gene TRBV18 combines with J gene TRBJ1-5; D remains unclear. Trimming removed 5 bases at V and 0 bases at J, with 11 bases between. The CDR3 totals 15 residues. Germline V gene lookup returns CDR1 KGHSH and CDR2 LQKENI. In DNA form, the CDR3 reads TGTGCCAGCTCAGAAGCTACTAATAGCAATCAGCCCCAGCATTTT. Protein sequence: CASSEATNSNQPQHF.

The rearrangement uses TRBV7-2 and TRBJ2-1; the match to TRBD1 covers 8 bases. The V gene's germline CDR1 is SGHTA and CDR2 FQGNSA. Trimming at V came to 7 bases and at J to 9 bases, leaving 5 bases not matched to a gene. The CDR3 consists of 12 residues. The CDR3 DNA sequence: TGTGCCAGCACCCCTGACAGGGGTGAGCAGTTCTTC. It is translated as CASTPDRGEQFF.

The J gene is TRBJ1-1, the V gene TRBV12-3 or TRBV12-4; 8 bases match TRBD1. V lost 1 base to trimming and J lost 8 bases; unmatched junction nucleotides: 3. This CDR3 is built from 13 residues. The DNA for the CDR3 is TGTGCCAGCAGTTTAGGACAGGGGTTAGAAGCTTTCTTT. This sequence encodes CASSLGQGLEAFF.

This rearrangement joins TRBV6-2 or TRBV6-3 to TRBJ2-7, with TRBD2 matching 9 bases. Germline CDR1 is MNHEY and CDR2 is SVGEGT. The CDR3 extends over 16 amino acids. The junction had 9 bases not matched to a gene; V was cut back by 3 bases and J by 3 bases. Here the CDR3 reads CASSYDPSGIFYEQYF. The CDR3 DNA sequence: TGTGCCAGCAGTTATGATCCTAGCGGGATATTCTACGAGCAGTACTTC.

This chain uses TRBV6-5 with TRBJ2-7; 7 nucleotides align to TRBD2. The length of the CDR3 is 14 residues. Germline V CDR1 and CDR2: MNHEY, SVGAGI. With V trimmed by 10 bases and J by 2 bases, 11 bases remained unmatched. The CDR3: CATLWGGLTYEQYF. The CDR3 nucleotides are TGTGCCACCTTATGGGGAGGGCTTACCTACGAGCAGTACTTC.